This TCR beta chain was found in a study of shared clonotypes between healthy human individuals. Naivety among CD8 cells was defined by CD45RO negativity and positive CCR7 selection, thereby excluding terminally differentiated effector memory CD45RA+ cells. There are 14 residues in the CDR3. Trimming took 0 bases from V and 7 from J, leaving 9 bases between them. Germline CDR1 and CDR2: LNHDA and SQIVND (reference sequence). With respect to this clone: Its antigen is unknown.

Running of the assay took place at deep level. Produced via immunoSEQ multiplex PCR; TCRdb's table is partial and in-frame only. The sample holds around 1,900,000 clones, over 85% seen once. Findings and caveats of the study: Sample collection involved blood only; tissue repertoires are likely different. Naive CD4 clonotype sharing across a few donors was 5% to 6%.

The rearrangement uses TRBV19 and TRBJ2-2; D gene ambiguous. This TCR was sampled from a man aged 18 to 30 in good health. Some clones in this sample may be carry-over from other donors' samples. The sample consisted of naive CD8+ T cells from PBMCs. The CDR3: CASSIDLYGGELFF. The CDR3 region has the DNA TGTGCCAGTAGTATAGATCTATACGGCGGGGAGCTGTTTTTT.